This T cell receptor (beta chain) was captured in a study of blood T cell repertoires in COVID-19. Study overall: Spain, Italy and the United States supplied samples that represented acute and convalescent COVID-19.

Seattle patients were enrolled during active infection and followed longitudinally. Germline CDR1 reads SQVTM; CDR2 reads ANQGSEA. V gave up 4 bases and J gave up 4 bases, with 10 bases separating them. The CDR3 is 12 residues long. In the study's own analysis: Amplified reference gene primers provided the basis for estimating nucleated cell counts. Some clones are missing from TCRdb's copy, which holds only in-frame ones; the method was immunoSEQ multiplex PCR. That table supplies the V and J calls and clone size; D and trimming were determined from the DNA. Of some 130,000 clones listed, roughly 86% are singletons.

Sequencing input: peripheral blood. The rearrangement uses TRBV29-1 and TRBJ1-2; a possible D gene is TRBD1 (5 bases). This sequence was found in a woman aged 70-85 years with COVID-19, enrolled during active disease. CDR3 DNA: TGCAGCGTTGTTGGAGGGGCCTATGGCTACACCTTC. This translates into CSVVGGAYGYTF. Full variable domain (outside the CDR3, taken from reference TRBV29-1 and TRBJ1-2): SAVISQKPSRDICQRGTSLTIQCQVDSQVTMMFWYRQQPGQSLTLIATANQGSEATYESGFVIDKFPISRPNLTFSTLTVSNMSPEDSSIYLCSVVGGAYGYTFGSGTRLTVV.